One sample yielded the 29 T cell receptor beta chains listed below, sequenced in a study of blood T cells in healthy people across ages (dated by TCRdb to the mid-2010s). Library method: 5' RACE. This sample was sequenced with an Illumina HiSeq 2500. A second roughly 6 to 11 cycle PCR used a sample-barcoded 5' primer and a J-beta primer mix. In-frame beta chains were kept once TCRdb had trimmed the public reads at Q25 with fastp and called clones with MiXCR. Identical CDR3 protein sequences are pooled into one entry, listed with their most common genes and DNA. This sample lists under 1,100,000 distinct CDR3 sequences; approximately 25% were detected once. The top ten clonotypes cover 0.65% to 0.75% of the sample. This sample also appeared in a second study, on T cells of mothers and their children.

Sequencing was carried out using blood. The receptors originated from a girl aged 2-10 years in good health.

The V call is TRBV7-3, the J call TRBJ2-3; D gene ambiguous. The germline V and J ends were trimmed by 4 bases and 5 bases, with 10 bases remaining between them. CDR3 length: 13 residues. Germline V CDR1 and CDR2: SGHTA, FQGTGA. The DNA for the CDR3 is TGTGCCAGCAGCTCAAAAAATGGAGATACGCAGTATTTT. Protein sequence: CASSSKNGDTQYF.

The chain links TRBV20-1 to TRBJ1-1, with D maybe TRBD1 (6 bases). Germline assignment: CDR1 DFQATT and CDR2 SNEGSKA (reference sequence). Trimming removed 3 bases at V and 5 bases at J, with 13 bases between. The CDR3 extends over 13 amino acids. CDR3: CSASGPTGTEAFF. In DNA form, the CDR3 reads TGCAGTGCTAGCGGTCCCACAGGGACTGAAGCTTTCTTT.

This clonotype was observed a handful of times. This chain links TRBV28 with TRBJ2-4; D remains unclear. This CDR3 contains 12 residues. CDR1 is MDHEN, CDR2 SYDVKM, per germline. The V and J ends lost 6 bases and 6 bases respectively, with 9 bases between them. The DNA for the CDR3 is TGTGCCAGCAGCCTTAACGGAAACATTCAGTACTTC. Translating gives CASSLNGNIQYF.

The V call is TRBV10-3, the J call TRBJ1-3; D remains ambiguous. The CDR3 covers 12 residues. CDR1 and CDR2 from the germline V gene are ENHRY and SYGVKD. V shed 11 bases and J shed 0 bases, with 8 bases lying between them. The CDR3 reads CAATTSGNTIYF. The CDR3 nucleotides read TGTGCCGCCACGACCTCTGGAAACACCATATATTTT.

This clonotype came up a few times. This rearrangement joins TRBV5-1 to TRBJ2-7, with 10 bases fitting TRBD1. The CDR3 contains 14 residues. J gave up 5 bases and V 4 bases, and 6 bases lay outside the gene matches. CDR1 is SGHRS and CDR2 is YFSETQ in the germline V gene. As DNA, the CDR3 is TGCGCCAGCAGCGCCGGGGACAGGGGCCACGAGCAGTACTTC. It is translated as CASSAGDRGHEQYF.

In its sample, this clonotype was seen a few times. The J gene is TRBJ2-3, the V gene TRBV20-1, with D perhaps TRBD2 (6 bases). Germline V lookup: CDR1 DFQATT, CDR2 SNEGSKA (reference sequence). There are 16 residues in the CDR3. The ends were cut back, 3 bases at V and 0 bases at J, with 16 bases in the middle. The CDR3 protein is CSASEGTPYSTDTQYF. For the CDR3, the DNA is TGCAGTGCTAGCGAAGGGACTCCTTATAGCACAGATACGCAGTATTTT.

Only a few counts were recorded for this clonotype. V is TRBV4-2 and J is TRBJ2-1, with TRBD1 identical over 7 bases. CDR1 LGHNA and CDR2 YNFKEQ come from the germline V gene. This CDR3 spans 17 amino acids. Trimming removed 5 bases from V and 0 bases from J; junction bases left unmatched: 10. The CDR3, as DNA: TGTGCCAGCAGCTCACTATACAGGGGCAGCTCCTACAATGAGCAGTTCTTC. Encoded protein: CASSSLYRGSSYNEQFF.

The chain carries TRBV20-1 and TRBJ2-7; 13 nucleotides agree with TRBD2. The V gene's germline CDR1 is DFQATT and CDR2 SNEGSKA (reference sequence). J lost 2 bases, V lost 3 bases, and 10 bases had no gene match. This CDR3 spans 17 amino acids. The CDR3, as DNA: TGCAGTGCTAGGATCGGACTAGCGGGAGTGAGGGCCTACGAGCAGTACTTC. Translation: CSARIGLAGVRAYEQYF.

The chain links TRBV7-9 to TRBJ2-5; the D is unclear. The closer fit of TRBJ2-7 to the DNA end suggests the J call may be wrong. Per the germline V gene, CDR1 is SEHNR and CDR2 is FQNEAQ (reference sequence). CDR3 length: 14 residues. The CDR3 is CASSLDSLTYEQYF. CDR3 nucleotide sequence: TGTGCCAGCAGCTTAGATAGTCTTACCTACGAGCAGTACTTC.

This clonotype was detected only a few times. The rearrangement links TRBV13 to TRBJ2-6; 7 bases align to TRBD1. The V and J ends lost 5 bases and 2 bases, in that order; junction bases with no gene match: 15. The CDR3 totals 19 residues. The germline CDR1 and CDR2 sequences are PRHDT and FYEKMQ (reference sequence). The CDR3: CASSGPGQQPLAGANVLTF. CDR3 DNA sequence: TGTGCCAGCAGCGGACCGGGACAGCAACCTCTGGCTGGGGCCAACGTCCTGACTTTC. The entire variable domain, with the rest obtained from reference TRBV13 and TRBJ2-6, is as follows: AAGVIQSPRHLIKEKRETATLKCYPIPRHDTVYWYQQGPGQDPQFLISFYEKMQSDKGSIPDRFSAQQFSDYHSELNMSSLELGDSALYFCASSGPGQQPLAGANVLTFGAGSRLTVL.

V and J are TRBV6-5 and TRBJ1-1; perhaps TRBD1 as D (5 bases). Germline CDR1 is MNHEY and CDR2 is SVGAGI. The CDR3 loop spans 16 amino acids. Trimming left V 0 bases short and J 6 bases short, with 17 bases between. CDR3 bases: TGTGCCAGCAGTTACTCAAGTAGTGGGGGTTTAGCTGAAGCTTTCTTT. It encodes CASSYSSSGGLAEAFF.

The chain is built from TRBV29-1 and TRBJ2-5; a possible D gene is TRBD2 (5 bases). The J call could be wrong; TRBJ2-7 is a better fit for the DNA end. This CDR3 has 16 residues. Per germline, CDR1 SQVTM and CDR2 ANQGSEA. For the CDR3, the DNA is TGCAGCGTCGGGAATGGTTTCGTCGGTACCTCCTACGAGCAGTACTTC. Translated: CSVGNGFVGTSYEQYF.

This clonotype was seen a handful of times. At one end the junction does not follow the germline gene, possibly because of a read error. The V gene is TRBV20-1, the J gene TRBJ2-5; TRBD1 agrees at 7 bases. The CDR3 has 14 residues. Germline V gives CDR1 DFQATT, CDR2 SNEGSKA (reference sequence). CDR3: CSARADGTEGERKF. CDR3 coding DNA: TGCAGTGCTAGAGCCGATGGGACAGAAGGTGAAAGGAAATTC.

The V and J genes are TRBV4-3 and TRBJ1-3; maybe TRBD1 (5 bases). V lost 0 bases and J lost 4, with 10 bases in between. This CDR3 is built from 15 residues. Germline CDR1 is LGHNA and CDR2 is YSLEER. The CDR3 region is CASSQDRGGGNTIYF. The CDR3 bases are TGCGCCAGCAGCCAAGATAGGGGCGGCGGAAACACCATATATTTT.

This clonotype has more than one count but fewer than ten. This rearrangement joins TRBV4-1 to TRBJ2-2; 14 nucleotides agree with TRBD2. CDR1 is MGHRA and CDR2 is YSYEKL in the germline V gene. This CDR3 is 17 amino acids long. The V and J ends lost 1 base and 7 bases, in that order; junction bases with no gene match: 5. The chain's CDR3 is CASSQGLAGGPGGELFF. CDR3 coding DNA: TGCGCCAGCAGCCAAGGACTAGCGGGAGGGCCCGGCGGGGAGCTGTTTTTT.

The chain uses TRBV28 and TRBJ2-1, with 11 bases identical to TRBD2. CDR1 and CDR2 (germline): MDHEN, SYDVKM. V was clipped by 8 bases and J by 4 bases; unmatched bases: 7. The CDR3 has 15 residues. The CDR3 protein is CASQSSGGTYNEQFF. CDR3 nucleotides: TGTGCCAGCCAATCTAGCGGGGGGACATACAATGAGCAGTTCTTC.

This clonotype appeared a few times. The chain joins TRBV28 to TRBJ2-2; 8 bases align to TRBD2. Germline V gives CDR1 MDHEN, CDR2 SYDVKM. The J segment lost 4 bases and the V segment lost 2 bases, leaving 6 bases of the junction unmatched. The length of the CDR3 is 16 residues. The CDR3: CASSLQSGSITGELFF. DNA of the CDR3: TGTGCCAGCAGTTTACAGAGCGGGAGCATCACCGGGGAGCTGTTTTTT.

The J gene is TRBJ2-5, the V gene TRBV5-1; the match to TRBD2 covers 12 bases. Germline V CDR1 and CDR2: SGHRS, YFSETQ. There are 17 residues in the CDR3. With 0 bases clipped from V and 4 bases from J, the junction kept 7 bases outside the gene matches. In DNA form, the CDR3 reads TGCGCCAGCAGCTTGGTGTCTAGCGGGAGGGCCGGAGAGACCCAGTACTTC. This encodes CASSLVSSGRAGETQYF.

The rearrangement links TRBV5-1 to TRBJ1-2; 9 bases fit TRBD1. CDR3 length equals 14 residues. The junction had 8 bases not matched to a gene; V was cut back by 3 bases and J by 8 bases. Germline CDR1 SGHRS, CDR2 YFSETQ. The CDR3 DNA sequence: TGCGCCAGCAGCTGGACAGGGGAAGTGGAGGGCTACACCTTC. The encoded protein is CASSWTGEVEGYTF.

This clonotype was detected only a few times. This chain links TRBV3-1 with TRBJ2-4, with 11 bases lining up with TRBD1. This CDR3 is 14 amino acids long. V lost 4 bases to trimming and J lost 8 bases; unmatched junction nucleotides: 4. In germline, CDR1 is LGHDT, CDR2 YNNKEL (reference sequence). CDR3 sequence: CASSPRDRGDIQYF. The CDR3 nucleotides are TGTGCCAGCAGCCCCAGGGACAGGGGGGACATTCAGTACTTC.

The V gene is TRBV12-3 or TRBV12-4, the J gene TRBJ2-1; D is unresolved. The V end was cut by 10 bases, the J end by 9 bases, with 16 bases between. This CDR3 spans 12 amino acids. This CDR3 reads CATTKLGSEQFF. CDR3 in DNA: TGTGCCACCACAAAGTTGGGTAGTGAGCAGTTCTTC.

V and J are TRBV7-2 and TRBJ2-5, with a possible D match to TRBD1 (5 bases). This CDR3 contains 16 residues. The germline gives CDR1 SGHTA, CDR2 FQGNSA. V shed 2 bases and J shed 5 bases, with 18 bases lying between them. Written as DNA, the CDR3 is TGTGCCAGCAGCTTACTATTCTTACAGGTTCTGGAGACCCAGTACTTC. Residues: CASSLLFLQVLETQYF.

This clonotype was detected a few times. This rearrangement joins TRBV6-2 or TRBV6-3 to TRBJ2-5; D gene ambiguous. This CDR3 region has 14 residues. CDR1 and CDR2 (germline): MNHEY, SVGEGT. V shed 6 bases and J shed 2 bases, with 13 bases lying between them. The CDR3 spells CASSHLWGQETQYF. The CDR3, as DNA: TGTGCCAGCAGCCATCTCTGGGGACAAGAGACCCAGTACTTC.

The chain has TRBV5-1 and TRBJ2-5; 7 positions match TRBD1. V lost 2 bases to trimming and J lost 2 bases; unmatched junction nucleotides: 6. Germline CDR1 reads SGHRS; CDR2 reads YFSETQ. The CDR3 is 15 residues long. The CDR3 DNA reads TGCGCCAGCAGCTTACGGGGACAGACACAAGAGACCCAGTACTTC. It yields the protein CASSLRGQTQETQYF.

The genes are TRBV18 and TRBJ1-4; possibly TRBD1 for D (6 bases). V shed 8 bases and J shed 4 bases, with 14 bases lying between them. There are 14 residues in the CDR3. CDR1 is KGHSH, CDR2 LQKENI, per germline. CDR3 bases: TGTGCCAGCGCCCGGGACACCCTTAATGAAAAACTGTTTTTT. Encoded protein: CASARDTLNEKLFF.

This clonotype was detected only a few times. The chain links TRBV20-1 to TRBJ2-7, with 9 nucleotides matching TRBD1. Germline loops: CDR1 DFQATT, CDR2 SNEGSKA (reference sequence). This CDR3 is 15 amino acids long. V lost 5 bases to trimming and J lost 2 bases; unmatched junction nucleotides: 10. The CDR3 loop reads CSAGTPGQGTYEQYF. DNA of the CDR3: TGCAGTGCTGGGACTCCGGGACAGGGCACCTACGAGCAGTACTTC.

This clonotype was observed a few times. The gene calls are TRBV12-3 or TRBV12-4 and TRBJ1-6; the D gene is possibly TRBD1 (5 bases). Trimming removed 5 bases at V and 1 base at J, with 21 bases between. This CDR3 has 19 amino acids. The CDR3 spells CASSLIWGSAGSYNSPLHF. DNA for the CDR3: TGTGCCAGCAGTCTCATCTGGGGCTCCGCGGGATCCTATAATTCACCCCTCCACTTT.

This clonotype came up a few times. CDR3 sequence reads: CSAKPPGQTSGNTIYF. The CDR3, as DNA: TGCAGTGCTAAACCTCCGGGACAGACCTCTGGAAACACCATATATTTT. The gene calls are TRBV20-1 and TRBJ1-3, with TRBD1 matching over 7 bases. V shed 4 bases and J 0 bases; nucleotides not matched to a gene: 9. Germline CDR1 DFQATT, CDR2 SNEGSKA (reference sequence). The CDR3 runs to 16 residues.

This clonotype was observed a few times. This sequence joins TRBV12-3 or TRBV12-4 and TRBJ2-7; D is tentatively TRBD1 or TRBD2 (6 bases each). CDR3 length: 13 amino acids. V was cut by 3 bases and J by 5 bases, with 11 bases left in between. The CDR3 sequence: CASSFSGAHEQYF. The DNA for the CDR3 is TGTGCCAGCAGTTTCTCGGGGGCGCACGAGCAGTACTTC.